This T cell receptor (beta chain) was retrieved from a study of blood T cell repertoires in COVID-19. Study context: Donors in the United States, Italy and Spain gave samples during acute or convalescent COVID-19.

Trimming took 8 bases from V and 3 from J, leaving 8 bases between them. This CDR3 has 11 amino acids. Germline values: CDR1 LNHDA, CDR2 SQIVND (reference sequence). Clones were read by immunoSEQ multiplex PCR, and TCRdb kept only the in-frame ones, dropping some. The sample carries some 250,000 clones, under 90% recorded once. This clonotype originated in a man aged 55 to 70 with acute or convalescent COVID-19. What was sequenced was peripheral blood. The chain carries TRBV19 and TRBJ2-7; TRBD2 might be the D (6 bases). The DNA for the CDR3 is TGTGCCAGTGGAGGGCGCTACGAGCAGTACTTC. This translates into CASGGRYEQYF.